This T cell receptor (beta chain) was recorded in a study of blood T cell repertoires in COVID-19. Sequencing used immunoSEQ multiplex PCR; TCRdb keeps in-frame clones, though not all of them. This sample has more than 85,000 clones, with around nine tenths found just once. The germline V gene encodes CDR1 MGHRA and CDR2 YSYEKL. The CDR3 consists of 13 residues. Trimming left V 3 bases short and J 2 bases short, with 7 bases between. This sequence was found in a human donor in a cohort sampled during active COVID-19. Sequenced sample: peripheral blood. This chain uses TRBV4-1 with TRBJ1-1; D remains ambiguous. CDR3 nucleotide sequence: TGCGCCAGCAGCCATCTCACTAACACTGAAGCTTTCTTT. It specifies CASSHLTNTEAFF.